The 22 T cell receptor beta chains presented below share a single source sample, sequenced in a study of T cell responses to AZD1222 COVID-19 vaccine. Sequencing used immunoSEQ multiplex PCR; TCRdb keeps in-frame clones, though not all of them. The table records approximately 130,000 clones, 93% of them present only once. The source was peripheral blood, collected on day 0 of AZD1222 vaccination. The receptors stem from an adult in good health.

This chain links TRBV10-3 with TRBJ1-3; D is unclear. The CDR3 runs 14 residues. CDR1 is ENHRY, CDR2 SYGVKD, per germline. Deletions cut 7 bases from V and 1 base from J, with 11 bases between. The CDR3 region is CAINAGDSGNTIYF. The CDR3 nucleotides read TGTGCCATCAACGCAGGTGATTCTGGAAACACCATATATTTT.

This clone appeared once. The chain couples TRBV3-1 (or the pseudogene TRBV3-2) to TRBJ1-1, with D unresolved. The V and J ends lost 0 bases and 10 bases respectively, with 15 bases between them. The CDR3 has 14 amino acids. CDR1 is LGHDT, CDR2 YNNKEL, per germline (reference sequence). CDR3 sequence (DNA): TGTGCCAGCAGCCAAGAAATAGGCTGGGGTGGAGCTTTCTTT. It specifies CASSQEIGWGGAFF.

The rearrangement joins TRBV7-3 to TRBJ2-1; 7 bases map to TRBD1. Germline CDR1 reads SGHTA; CDR2 reads FQGTGA. This CDR3 is 16 amino acids long. The junction had 7 bases not matched to a gene; V was cut back by 5 bases and J by 0 bases. CDR3 region: CASSVGYRGSYNEQFF. In DNA, the CDR3 is TGTGCCAGCAGCGTAGGGTACAGGGGCTCCTACAATGAGCAGTTCTTC. Complete variable domain (other parts from reference TRBV7-3 and TRBJ2-1): GAGVSQTPSNKVTEKGKYVELRCDPISGHTALYWYRQSLGQGPEFLIYFQGTGAADDSGLPNDRFFAVRPEGSVSTLKIQRTERGDSAVYLCASSVGYRGSYNEQFFGPGTRLTVL.

CDR3 nucleotide sequence: TGCGCCAGCAGTGAGCCCGGTAACGCTGAAGCTTTCTTT. This codes for CASSEPGNAEAFF. This chain joins TRBV10-1 and TRBJ1-1; D uncertain. CDR3 length: 13 residues. CDR1 and CDR2 from the germline V gene are WNHNN and SYGVQD (reference sequence). Deletions cut 2 bases from V and 6 bases from J, with 10 bases between.

The V and J genes are TRBV28 and TRBJ2-1; D uncertain. Trimming cost V 8 bases and J 1 base, with 6 bases left between them. Per the germline V gene, CDR1 is MDHEN and CDR2 is SYDVKM. The CDR3 has 12 amino acids. CDR3 sequence (DNA): TGTGCCAGCGGGGTGTCCTACAATGAGCAGTTCTTC. It codes for CASGVSYNEQFF.

V usage is TRBV4-1 and J usage is TRBJ2-2, with 8 bases matching TRBD2. Unmatched junction bases numbered 8, after V lost 3 bases and J lost 2 bases. CDR1 MGHRA and CDR2 YSYEKL come from the germline V gene. The CDR3 spans 17 residues. The CDR3 sequence: CASSQPGLADNTGELFF. In DNA, the CDR3 is TGCGCCAGCAGCCAGCCCGGACTAGCAGATAACACCGGGGAGCTGTTTTTT.

This clone was seen a handful of times. The V call is TRBV7-2, the J call TRBJ2-4; 11 bases agree with TRBD2. The ends lost 5 bases at V and 5 bases at J; junction bases unmatched: 5. Germline assignment: CDR1 SGHTA and CDR2 FQGNSA. CDR3 length: 15 residues. In DNA, the CDR3 is TGTGCCAGCAGCCAATGGGGACTAGCGGAAAACATTCAGTACTTC. Its protein is CASSQWGLAENIQYF.

The rearrangement uses TRBV10-3 and TRBJ2-2; D is perhaps TRBD1 (5 bases). The CDR3 contains 13 residues. Germline values: CDR1 ENHRY, CDR2 SYGVKD. V shed 0 bases and J shed 6 bases, with 5 bases lying between them. The CDR3 protein is CAISESGAGELFF. DNA of the CDR3: TGTGCCATCAGTGAGTCAGGGGCCGGGGAGCTGTTTTTT.

This chain joins TRBV30 and TRBJ2-7; TRBD1 might be the D (6 bases). CDR1 is GTSNPN and CDR2 is SVGIG in the germline V gene (reference sequence). CDR3 size: 14 residues. V was cut by 0 bases and J by 3 bases, with 12 bases left in between. For the CDR3, the DNA is TGTGCCTGGAGTGTAAAGGGGGATGACTACGAGCAGTACTTC. Protein product: CAWSVKGDDYEQYF.

The chain uses TRBV5-1 and TRBJ2-7, with TRBD2 identical over 12 bases. Germline CDR1 and CDR2: SGHRS and YFSETQ. The CDR3 runs 14 residues. V gave up 5 bases and J gave up 9 bases; unmatched junction bases: 9. CDR3 sequence: CASRGGLAGFVQYF. In DNA form, the CDR3 reads TGCGCCAGCAGAGGTGGACTAGCGGGATTTGTGCAGTACTTC.

This chain uses TRBV19 with TRBJ1-5; 7 positions match TRBD1. Per germline, CDR1 LNHDA and CDR2 SQIVND (reference sequence). After removal of 7 bases from V and 7 bases from J, the junction contained 19 bases not matched to a gene. The CDR3 is made up of 17 amino acids. The CDR3 loop reads CASTDTHLDRRRQPQHF. The CDR3 nucleotides are TGTGCCAGTACTGATACTCACCTGGACAGGAGGAGGCAGCCCCAGCATTTT. Combining the CDR3 with reference TRBV19 and TRBJ1-5 gives the whole variable domain DGGITQSPKYLFRKEGQNVTLSCEQNLNHDAMYWYRQDPGQGLRLIYYSQIVNDFQKGDIAEGYSVSREKKESFPLTVTSAQKNPTAFYLCASTDTHLDRRRQPQHFGDGTRLSIL.

CDR3 sequence: CASSLATDYGYTF. The CDR3 DNA sequence: TGTGCCAGCAGTTTAGCCACGGACTATGGCTACACCTTC. This chain uses TRBV28 with TRBJ1-2; no clear D gene. The V gene lost 2 bases and the J gene lost 3 bases, with 7 bases spanning the gap. The CDR3 runs to 13 residues. Germline lookup yields CDR1 MDHEN and CDR2 SYDVKM.

The chain is built from TRBV5-1 and TRBJ2-7, with D perhaps TRBD1 or TRBD2 (5 bases each). CDR1 is SGHRS and CDR2 is YFSETQ in the germline V gene. Between the trimmed V and J ends, which lost 3 bases and 6 bases, there was a span of 13 bases. This CDR3 has 13 residues. The CDR3, as DNA: TGCGCCAGCAGCTGGGGGTCGGCTAGCGAGCAGTACTTC. Translation: CASSWGSASEQYF. Complete variable domain (other parts from reference TRBV5-1 and TRBJ2-7): KAGVTQTPRYLIKTRGQQVTLSCSPISGHRSVSWYQQTPGQGLQFLFEYFSETQRNKGNFPGRFSGRQFSNSRSEMNVSTLELGDSALYLCASSWGSASEQYFGPGTRLTVT.

This clone was observed a few times. The chain combines TRBV7-2 with TRBJ1-1; D is uncertain. The CDR3 runs to 14 residues. Per germline, CDR1 SGHTA and CDR2 FQGNSA. With 4 bases removed from V and 1 base from J, the gap between germline ends came to 10 bases. The CDR3 protein is CASSSPVSNTEAFF. The CDR3 region has the DNA TGTGCCAGCAGCTCGCCAGTTTCGAACACTGAAGCTTTCTTT.

This chain links TRBV5-1 with TRBJ1-6, with 10 bases matching TRBD1. J gave up 4 bases and V 2 bases, and 9 bases lay outside the gene matches. The CDR3 spans 18 residues. Germline CDR1 reads SGHRS; CDR2 reads YFSETQ. CDR3 nucleotides: TGCGCCAGCAGCTTCGGACAGGGGGATTTCCGGTATAATTCACCCCTCCACTTT. Amino acids: CASSFGQGDFRYNSPLHF.

The chain carries TRBV7-9 and TRBJ2-4; D not resolved. Trimming stripped 2 bases from V and 0 bases from J, with 14 bases between. The CDR3 contains 17 residues. Germline loops: CDR1 SEHNR, CDR2 FQNEAQ (reference sequence). CDR3 coding DNA: TGTGCCAGCAGCTTATCATCCACGGAGCTAGCCAAAAACATTCAGTACTTC. As protein: CASSLSSTELAKNIQYF.

The table lists this clone with a few counts. The chain has TRBV9 and TRBJ1-2; D gene ambiguous. V was trimmed by 3 bases and J by 8 bases, leaving 17 bases between them. The CDR3 length is 14 residues. Per germline, CDR1 SGDLS and CDR2 YYNGEE. The CDR3 is CASSDGPRKSGYTF. For the CDR3, the DNA is TGTGCCAGCAGCGACGGACCCAGGAAGTCGGGCTACACCTTC.

The chain combines TRBV2 with TRBJ2-7; 7 bases align to TRBD1. Germline loops: CDR1 SNHLY, CDR2 FYNNEI. CDR3 length: 15 residues. V lost 6 bases to trimming and J lost 0 bases; unmatched junction nucleotides: 8. CDR3 protein: CASRYPGTVSYEQYF. For the CDR3, the DNA is TGTGCCAGCAGGTACCCCGGGACAGTCTCCTACGAGCAGTACTTC.

The chain carries TRBV4-3 and TRBJ2-2; maybe TRBD2 (6 bases). CDR1 LGHNA and CDR2 YSLEER come from the germline V gene. This CDR3 is built from 16 residues. The V end lost 0 bases, the J end lost 5 bases, and 13 bases lay between the germline ends. The CDR3 DNA reads TGCGCCAGCAGCCAAGAACGGGGGAAGAGGACCGGGGAGCTGTTTTTT. Translating it yields CASSQERGKRTGELFF.

The count of this clone is one. The CDR3 DNA is TGTGCCAGCAGTTTATGCAAAGCGGCAGGGCGGGATCAGCCCCAGCATTTT. Translated: CASSLCKAAGRDQPQHF. This sequence joins TRBV28 and TRBJ1-5; a weak D match, TRBD1 (5 bases). Germline assignment: CDR1 MDHEN and CDR2 SYDVKM. The length of the CDR3 is 17 residues. V was shortened by 0 bases and J by 5 bases, with 17 bases between the two germline ends.

J is TRBJ1-4 and V is TRBV7-8; D may be TRBD1 (6 bases). V was trimmed by 5 bases and J by 7 bases, leaving 17 bases between them. Germline CDR1 SGHVS, CDR2 FQNEAQ. CDR3 length equals 15 residues. CDR3 amino acids: CASSRLPGAVEKLFF. The CDR3 nucleotides are TGTGCCAGCAGCCGCCTTCCAGGGGCGGTTGAAAAACTGTTTTTT.

The chain couples TRBV7-6 to TRBJ1-6; no clear D gene. The CDR3 is 13 residues long. Trimming left V 2 bases short and J 8 bases short, with 7 bases between. Germline V CDR1 and CDR2: SGHVS, FNYEAQ. CDR3 sequence: CASSLLKDSPLHF. The DNA for the CDR3 is TGTGCCAGCAGCTTACTCAAGGATTCACCCCTCCACTTT.